A single sample gave rise to the 17 T cell receptor beta chains below, sequenced in a study of blood T cells in healthy people across ages. Then a second PCR, running about 6 to 11 cycles, was carried out with a sample-barcoded 5' primer and a J-beta primer mix. Each CDR3 protein is one row after TCRdb ran MiXCR on the 5' RACE reads. Of 1.5 million to 2 million distinct CDR3 sequences listed, more than 35% were seen once; the top ten hold under 25%. The sequenced sample consisted of blood. The receptors stem from a human donor in good health.

The rearrangement links TRBV30 to TRBJ1-2; tentatively, D is TRBD1 (5 bases). In germline, CDR1 is GTSNPN, CDR2 SVGIG (reference sequence). Trimming stripped 4 bases from V and 4 bases from J, with 10 bases between. CDR3 length equals 12 residues. CDR3 protein: CAWTGNGYGYTF. The CDR3 nucleotides are TGTGCCTGGACAGGGAATGGCTATGGCTACACCTTC. Full variable domain (missing parts from reference TRBV30 and TRBJ1-2): SQTIHQWPATLVQPVGSPLSLECTVEGTSNPNLYWYRQAAGRGLQLLFYSVGIGQISSEVPQNLSASRPQDRQFILSSKKLLLSDSGFYLCAWTGNGYGYTFGSGTRLTVV.

This clonotype was picked up one time. The chain recombines TRBV18 with TRBJ1-4, with D hard to call. The CDR3 is 15 amino acids. Trimming left V 2 bases short and J 0 bases short, with 7 bases between. Germline values: CDR1 KGHSH, CDR2 LQKENI. CDR3 region: CASSPSQATNEKLFF. The CDR3 bases are TGTGCCAGCTCACCATCCCAGGCAACTAATGAAAAACTGTTTTTT. The whole variable domain, filled in from reference TRBV18 and TRBJ1-4, reads NAGVMQNPRHLVRRRGQEARLRCSPMKGHSHVYWYRQLPEEGLKFMVYLQKENIIDESGMPKERFSAEFPKEGPSILRIQQVVRGDSAAYFCASSPSQATNEKLFFGSGTQLSVL.

The J gene is TRBJ2-7, the V gene TRBV7-9; 10 nucleotides line up with TRBD1. The germline V gene has CDR1 SEHNR and CDR2 FQNEAQ (reference sequence). V gave up 1 base and J gave up 3 bases; unmatched junction bases: 6. This CDR3 region has 16 residues. The CDR3 nucleotides are TGTGCCAGCAGCTTAGGACCCGGGACAGGGGACTACGAGCAGTACTTC. This gives the protein CASSLGPGTGDYEQYF.

This clonotype was seen only a few times. V is TRBV20-1 and J is TRBJ2-5; D possibly corresponds to TRBD2 (6 bases). Germline values: CDR1 DFQATT, CDR2 SNEGSKA (reference sequence). Trimming cost V 5 bases and J 3 bases, with 22 bases left between them. There are 16 residues in the CDR3. CDR3 coding DNA: TGCAGTGCTGGAACGGACTATCTTCATTTAGAAGAGACCCAGTACTTC. It translates to CSAGTDYLHLEETQYF.

V is TRBV28 and J is TRBJ2-5; 11 bases line up with TRBD2. The length of the CDR3 is 16 residues. Trimming took 7 bases from V and 2 from J; bases not matched to a gene: 9. The germline gives CDR1 MDHEN, CDR2 SYDVKM. The CDR3 sequence: CASNNPTSGVQETQYF. The CDR3 DNA is TGTGCCAGCAATAACCCGACTAGCGGGGTACAAGAGACCCAGTACTTC.

The chain joins TRBV29-1 to TRBJ2-1, with 7 nucleotides matching TRBD2. V shed 4 bases and J 0 bases; nucleotides not matched to a gene: 9. This CDR3 is built from 16 residues. Germline V lookup: CDR1 SQVTM, CDR2 ANQGSEA. The CDR3 here is CSVGWGGVGSYNEQFF. The CDR3 coding sequence is TGCAGCGTTGGTTGGGGGGGAGTTGGCTCCTACAATGAGCAGTTCTTC.

The V gene is TRBV11-1, the J gene TRBJ2-5, with 7 bases fitting TRBD1. This CDR3 is 14 amino acids long. The ends lost 5 bases at V and 5 bases at J; junction bases unmatched: 8. The V gene's germline CDR1 is SGHAT and CDR2 FQDESV (reference sequence). CDR3 in DNA: TGTGCCAGCAGCAAGGACAGGCGACCGGAGACCCAGTACTTC. This sequence encodes CASSKDRRPETQYF.

This clonotype has just a few counts. The V call is TRBV30, the J call TRBJ1-2; D is unresolved. Trimming removed 2 bases from V and 5 bases from J, with 15 bases in between. Germline V gene sequence: CDR1 GTSNPN, CDR2 SVGIG (reference sequence). The CDR3 sequence is 14 residues long. CDR3 coding DNA: TGTGCCTGGAGTCCACTGGGCACTTTATATGGCTACACCTTC. This gives the protein CAWSPLGTLYGYTF.

This clonotype came up a few times. CDR3 nucleotide sequence: TGCGCCAGCAGCCTAGAGGGACTAGCGGGGGGGACCTACGAGCAGTACTTC. This encodes CASSLEGLAGGTYEQYF. The rearrangement uses TRBV4-1 and TRBJ2-5, with 16 bases aligning to TRBD2. The better agreement between TRBJ2-7 and the DNA end casts doubt on the J call. The CDR3 is 17 amino acids. CDR1 is MGHRA and CDR2 is YSYEKL in the germline V gene.

The chain joins TRBV6-6 to TRBJ2-5, with D uncertain. With 0 bases removed from V and 4 bases from J, the gap between germline ends came to 15 bases. Germline V gene sequence: CDR1 MNHNY, CDR2 SVGAGI (reference sequence). The CDR3 sequence is 16 residues long. Written as DNA, the CDR3 is TGTGCCAGCAGTTACTCGGCCCCCGCTAATGGAGAGACCCAGTACTTC. It specifies CASSYSAPANGETQYF.

The genes are TRBV18 and TRBJ2-1; possible D gene TRBD2, 7 bases. The CDR3 loop spans 20 amino acids. Trimming removed 1 base from V and 1 base from J, with 23 bases in between. The V gene's germline CDR1 is KGHSH and CDR2 LQKENI. CDR3 sequence reads: CASSPRGGGERRGSYNEQFF. CDR3 DNA: TGTGCCAGCTCACCACGGGGGGGCGGAGAACGCCGGGGGTCCTACAATGAGCAGTTCTTC.

This clonotype occurred once. V and J are TRBV20-1 and TRBJ2-1; tentative D call: TRBD1 (6 bases). This CDR3 contains 17 residues. Germline CDR1 is DFQATT and CDR2 is SNEGSKA (reference sequence). Trimming pared 2 bases from V and 1 base from J, leaving 18 bases between. This chain's CDR3 is CSARSDLGALSYNEQFF. As DNA, the CDR3 is TGCAGTGCTAGAAGTGATCTGGGGGCTCTGTCCTACAATGAGCAGTTCTTC.

The chain links TRBV6-5 to TRBJ1-1; D is unclear. From germline, CDR1 is MNHEY and CDR2 SVGAGI. The CDR3 extends over 11 amino acids. V was pared by 9 bases and J by 8 bases, with 13 bases between. The CDR3 sequence is CASRKGSEAFF. The DNA for the CDR3 is TGTGCCAGTAGGAAAGGGAGCGAAGCTTTCTTT.

V gene TRBV5-1 combines with J gene TRBJ2-1; 8 nucleotides align to TRBD1. Germline V gene lookup returns CDR1 SGHRS and CDR2 YFSETQ. After removal of 7 bases from V and 5 bases from J, the junction contained 17 bases not matched to a gene. The CDR3 totals 17 residues. CDR3 DNA sequence: TGCGCCAGCCTTGGGGACAGGTCCTCCGTCTCACACAATGAGCAGTTCTTC. Translating it yields CASLGDRSSVSHNEQFF.

This chain connects TRBV20-1 to TRBJ1-5; 8 bases are a match to TRBD1. Germline V lookup: CDR1 DFQATT, CDR2 SNEGSKA (reference sequence). V lost 1 base and J lost 6; bases outside the gene matches: 11. The CDR3 sequence is 16 residues long. CDR3 sequence reads: CSARGAVTGGFQPQHF. The CDR3 DNA is TGCAGTGCTAGAGGAGCGGTAACAGGGGGATTTCAGCCCCAGCATTTT.

This clonotype appeared a few times. The rearrangement joins TRBV4-1 to TRBJ1-1; no clear D gene. The CDR3 is made up of 13 amino acids. Trimming took 3 bases from V and 9 from J, leaving 14 bases between them. Germline assignment: CDR1 MGHRA and CDR2 YSYEKL. The CDR3 is CASSQPRQGQAFF. In DNA form, the CDR3 reads TGCGCCAGCAGCCAGCCCCGACAAGGGCAAGCTTTCTTT.

This clonotype showed up just a few times. The chain uses TRBV5-1 and TRBJ2-3, with 8 nucleotides matching TRBD2. J lost 6 bases, V lost 1 base, and 7 bases had no gene match. CDR3 length: 15 amino acids. CDR1 and CDR2 from the germline V gene are SGHRS and YFSETQ. Here the CDR3 reads CASSLQRGREDTQYF. CDR3 DNA sequence: TGCGCCAGCAGCTTGCAGCGGGGGCGGGAGGATACGCAGTATTTT.